This T cell receptor (beta chain) was observed in a study of T cell clones after liver transplantation. Clones were read by immunoSEQ multiplex PCR, and TCRdb kept only the in-frame ones, dropping some. The sample carries 40,000 to 55,000 clones, 85% to 90% recorded once. V was shortened by 6 bases and J by 0 bases, with 17 bases between the two germline ends. This CDR3 region has 16 residues. Per germline, CDR1 MGHRA and CDR2 YSYEKL. The specimen comprised CD4+ T cells from blood, sampled 24 months after liver transplant. The rearrangement links TRBV4-1 to TRBJ1-2, with a possible D match to TRBD1 (6 bases). The source of this sequence is a human patient who received a liver transplant. Some T cells could come from the graft donor. The CDR3 DNA reads as TGCGCCAGCAGGCCTATACAGGGTACTACTAACTATGGCTACACCTTC. It encodes CASRPIQGTTNYGYTF.